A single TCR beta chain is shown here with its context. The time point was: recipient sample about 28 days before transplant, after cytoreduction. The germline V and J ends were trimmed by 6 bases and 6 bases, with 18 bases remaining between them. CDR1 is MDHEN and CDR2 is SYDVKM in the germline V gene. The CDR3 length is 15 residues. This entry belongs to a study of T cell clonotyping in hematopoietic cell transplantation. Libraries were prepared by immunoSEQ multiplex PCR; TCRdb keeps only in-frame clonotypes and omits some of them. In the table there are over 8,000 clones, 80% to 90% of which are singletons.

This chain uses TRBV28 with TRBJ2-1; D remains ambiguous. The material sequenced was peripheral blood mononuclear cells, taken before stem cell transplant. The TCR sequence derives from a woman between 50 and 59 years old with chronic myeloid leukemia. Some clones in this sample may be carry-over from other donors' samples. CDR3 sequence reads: CASSLGSSRLNEQFF. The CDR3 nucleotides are TGTGCCAGCAGCCTCGGGTCTAGTCGGCTCAATGAGCAGTTCTTC.